This paragraph reports one T cell receptor beta chain. Its specificity is not known. These data belong to a study of shared clonotypes between healthy human individuals. The CDR3 has 13 amino acids. Trimming left V 7 bases short and J 5 bases short, with 14 bases between. CDR1 is WNHNN, CDR2 SYGVQD, per germline (reference sequence). Study results and limitations: An expected dependence of interdonor clonotype sharing on sequencing depth was noted. Sharing across a few donors was seen in 4% to 5.5% of naive CD4 clonotypes.

Deep-level running was used for the assay. Source study methods: There were no quality scores in the junction-only immunoSEQ sequences, so filtering differed. The table came from immunoSEQ multiplex PCR; TCRdb's copy has only in-frame clones and leaves some out. From that table come the V and J calls and clone size; the DNA was used to work out D and trimming. Counted here are about 710,000 clones, 72% occurring once; the ten biggest clones make up around 1.8%. J is TRBJ2-5 and V is TRBV10-1, with D hard to call. This sequence was found in a woman younger than 45 in good health. Material for sequencing was memory CD4+ T cells sorted from blood. Regarding subset: CD45RA-negative fraction. The CDR3 loop reads CASIFTIWETQYF. CDR3 coding DNA: TGCGCCAGCATCTTTACGATCTGGGAGACCCAGTACTTC.